The T cell receptor (beta chain) under discussion was sequenced for a study of a mutant IDH1 vaccine in newly diagnosed glioma. Looking at the study overall: Either 4-6 weeks after radiotherapy alone or alongside temozolomide, vaccination was begun. At week 35 came visit V12, and visit V13 followed at week 47.

As regards this clone: Its antigen is not identified.

The CDR3 covers 15 residues. Trimming left V 8 bases short and J 0 bases short, with 19 bases between. Germline CDR1 is SQVTM and CDR2 is ANQGSEA. Regarding the study as a whole: Changes in top peripheral clonotypes did not appear linked to pseudoprogression.

Indicated time point: week 35, safety follow-up. What each vaccine dose contained was 300 ug of mutant IDH1 20-mer peptide, accompanied by topical imiquimod. This table comes from immunoSEQ multiplex PCR, and its TCRdb copy is limited to in-frame clones, with some not included. Among tens of thousands of clones listed, about 74% were seen once. The chain employs TRBV29-1 and TRBJ1-2; D is uncertain. This sample comprised PBMCs, obtained from a glioma patient whose treatment included an IDH1 peptide vaccine. The source of this sequence is a man between 45 and 60 years old with glioma. CDR3 sequence: CSPDPDGLTNYGYTF. Here the CDR3 DNA reads TGCAGCCCCGACCCGGACGGACTAACTAACTATGGCTACACCTTC.